This T cell receptor (beta chain) was profiled in a study of beta chain features in type 1 diabetes. The wider study: Cell yields, gender and age were similar in healthy donors and patients. The samples had more than 95 million sorted cells examined in all. Study-wide points: Shorter TCRB CDR3s, moderately but significantly so, were found in Type 1 diabetes patients in all four CD4+ subsets.

In its sample, this clone was seen a few times. Its antigen remains unidentified. The CDR3 has 14 residues. The ends lost 5 bases at V and 2 bases at J; junction bases unmatched: 5. In germline, CDR1 is SEHNR, CDR2 FQNEAQ (reference sequence). Using CD45RO/CCR7/CD25/CD127/CD95/CD27, CD4+ naive, central memory, regulatory and stem cell-like memory cells were sorted. The study reverse transcribed the entire isolated RNA, so it sequenced expressed TCRB transcripts. Profiling relied on immunoSEQ multiplex PCR, and the TCRdb table lists in-frame clones only, not all of them. This sample has more than 300,000 clones, with approximately 9.9% found just once.

The gene calls are TRBV7-9 and TRBJ2-5; 7 bases are shared with TRBD1. The sample consisted of central memory CD4+ T cells from blood. This clonotype originated in a man aged 30 to 39 with type 1 diabetes. CDR3 DNA: TGTGCCAGCAGCCTGAGACAGGGTCAAGAGACCCAGTACTTC. This translates into CASSLRQGQETQYF.